Detailed here is one T cell receptor (beta chain). Its specificity is unknown. This record belongs to a study of T cell responses to AZD1222 COVID-19 vaccine. The method was immunoSEQ multiplex PCR; TCRdb's version includes in-frame clones alone and lacks a portion of them. The sample has about 150,000 clones, 88% seen once. V was pared by 8 bases and J by 2 bases, with 15 bases between. This CDR3 has 14 amino acids. The germline V gene encodes CDR1 SNHLY and CDR2 FYNNEI. Study results and limitations: White British ancestry dominated among donors, who included more females, and clonal diversity was possibly underestimated. Repertoires in all cases were sampled only once the peak T cell response had passed. After two AZD1222 doses, spike-specific TCR breadth and depth rose versus day 0.

Sample: peripheral blood, taken after recovery from COVID-19. The receptor's source is an adult who had recovered from COVID-19. The V call is TRBV2, the J call TRBJ2-5, with D perhaps matching TRBD1 (5 bases). The DNA of the CDR3 is TGTGCCAGCTCTCATCAACAGGATCAAGAGACCCAGTACTTC. It codes for CASSHQQDQETQYF.